This TCR beta chain originates from a study of blood T cells in healthy people across ages. Study-wide points: As age increased, TCR beta diversity per million T cells fell in a roughly linear fashion.

This clonotype has only a few counts. Its matching antigen is unknown. Then a second PCR, running roughly 6 to 12 cycles, was carried out with a sample-barcoded 5' primer and a J-beta primer mix. TCRdb processed the 5' RACE reads anew with MiXCR; each CDR3 protein has one entry. Here the sample spans about 780,000 distinct CDR3 sequences, roughly 46% being singletons. V was clipped by 0 bases and J by 6 bases, with 9 bases between them. Germline-derived CDR1 and CDR2 are LGHDT and YNNKEL (reference sequence). This CDR3 comprises 14 residues. This receptor was taken from a man of 80 years or more in good health. The gene calls are TRBV3-1 and TRBJ1-5; D is undetermined. The sample was blood. The CDR3 nucleotides read TGTGCCAGCAGCCAAGACGTTCTTATTCAGCCCCAGCATTTT. Its protein product is CASSQDVLIQPQHF.